The source of this TCR beta chain is a study of OX40 agonist ivuxolimab in advanced cancers. Across the whole study: Ivuxolimab, an agonistic anti-OX40 (CD134) antibody, was given to patients. In three patients, partial responses were observed, one with hepatocellular carcinoma and two with cutaneous melanoma.

TCRdb's table, derived via immunoSEQ multiplex PCR, lists solely in-frame clones and lacks some. The sample has 75,000 to 100,000 clones, around 87% seen once. The table lists this clone with a count of one. Here the sequenced sample was CD4+ or CD8+ T cells sorted from blood, taken in a trial of the OX40 agonist ivuxolimab. The origin of this receptor is an adult with an advanced solid tumor such as melanoma, head and neck, liver or kidney cancer.

CDR3 residues: CASGTKREKLFF. Written as DNA, the CDR3 is TGTGCCAGCGGGACCAAGAGGGAAAAACTGTTTTTT. V usage is TRBV28 and J usage is TRBJ1-4, with a tentative D call TRBD1 (5 bases). From germline, CDR1 is MDHEN and CDR2 SYDVKM. The CDR3 runs 12 residues. V was pared by 8 bases and J by 8 bases, with 12 bases between.